This T cell receptor beta chain was found in a study of T cell changes during pregnancy in multiple sclerosis. There are 14 residues in the CDR3. Germline lookup yields CDR1 SGDLS and CDR2 YYNGEE. V gave up 0 bases and J gave up 2 bases, with 8 bases separating them. Profiling relied on immunoSEQ multiplex PCR, and the TCRdb table lists in-frame clones only, not all of them. The repertoire holds under 55,000 clones, with around 93% as singletons. This TCR was recovered from a female donor with multiple sclerosis, enrolled in a pregnancy study. This sequence joins TRBV9 and TRBJ1-2; D may be TRBD1 (5 bases). Sequenced material: CD8+ T cells from peripheral blood mononuclear cells, taken after pregnancy. In DNA form, the CDR3 reads TGTGCCAGCAGCGTAGAGACAGACAACTATGGCTACACCTTC. It yields the protein CASSVETDNYGYTF.